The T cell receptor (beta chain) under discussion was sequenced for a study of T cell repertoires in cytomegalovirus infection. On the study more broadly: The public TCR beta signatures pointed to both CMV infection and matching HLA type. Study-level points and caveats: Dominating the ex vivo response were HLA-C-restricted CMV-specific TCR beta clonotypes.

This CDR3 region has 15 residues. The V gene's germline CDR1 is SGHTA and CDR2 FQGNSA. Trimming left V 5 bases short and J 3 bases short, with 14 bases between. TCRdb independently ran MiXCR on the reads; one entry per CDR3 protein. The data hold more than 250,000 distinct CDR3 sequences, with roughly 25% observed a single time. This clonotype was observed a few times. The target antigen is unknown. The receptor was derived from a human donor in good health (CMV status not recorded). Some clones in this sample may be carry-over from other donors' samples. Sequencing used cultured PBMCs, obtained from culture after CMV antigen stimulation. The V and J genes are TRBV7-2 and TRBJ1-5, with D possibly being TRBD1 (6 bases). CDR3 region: CASSGGGHFNQPQHF. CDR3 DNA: TGTGCCAGCAGCGGAGGGGGACACTTCAATCAGCCCCAGCATTTT.